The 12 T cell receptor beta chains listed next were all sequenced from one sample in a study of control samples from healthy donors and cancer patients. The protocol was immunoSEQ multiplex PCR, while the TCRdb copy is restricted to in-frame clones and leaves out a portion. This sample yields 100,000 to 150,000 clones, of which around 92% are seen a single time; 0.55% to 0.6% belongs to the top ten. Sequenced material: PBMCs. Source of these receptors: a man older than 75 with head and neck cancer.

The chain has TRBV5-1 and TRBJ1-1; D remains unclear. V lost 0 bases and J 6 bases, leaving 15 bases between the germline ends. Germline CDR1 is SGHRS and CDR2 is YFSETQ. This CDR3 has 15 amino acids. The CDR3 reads CASSLALSEGSEAFF. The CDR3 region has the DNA TGCGCCAGCAGCTTGGCCCTTTCCGAGGGTTCTGAAGCTTTCTTT.

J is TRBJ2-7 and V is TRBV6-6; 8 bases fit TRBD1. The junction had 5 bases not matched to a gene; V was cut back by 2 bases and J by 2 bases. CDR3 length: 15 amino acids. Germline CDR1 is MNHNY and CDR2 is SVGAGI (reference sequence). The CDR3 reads CASSYGQGQTYEQYF. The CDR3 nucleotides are TGTGCCAGCAGTTACGGACAGGGACAGACCTACGAGCAGTACTTC.

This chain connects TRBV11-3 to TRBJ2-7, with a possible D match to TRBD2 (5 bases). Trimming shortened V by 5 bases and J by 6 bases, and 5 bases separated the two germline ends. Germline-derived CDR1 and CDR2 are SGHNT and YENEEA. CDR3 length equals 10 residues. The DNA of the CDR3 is TGTGCCAGCAGCCGGGGCGAGCAGTACTTC. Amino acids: CASSRGEQYF.

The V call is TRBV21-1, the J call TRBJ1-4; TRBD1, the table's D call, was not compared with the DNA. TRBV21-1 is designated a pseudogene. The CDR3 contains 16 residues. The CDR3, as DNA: TGTGCCAGCAGCAAAGACGGCAGGCAGGGCAATGAAAAACTGTTTTTT. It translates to CASSKDGRQGNEKLFF.

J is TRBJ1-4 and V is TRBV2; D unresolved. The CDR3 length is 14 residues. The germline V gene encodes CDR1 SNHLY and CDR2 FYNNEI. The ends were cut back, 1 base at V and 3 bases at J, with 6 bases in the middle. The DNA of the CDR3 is TGTGCCAGCAGTGAAGGTGTTGCTAATGAAAAACTGTTTTTT. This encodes CASSEGVANEKLFF.

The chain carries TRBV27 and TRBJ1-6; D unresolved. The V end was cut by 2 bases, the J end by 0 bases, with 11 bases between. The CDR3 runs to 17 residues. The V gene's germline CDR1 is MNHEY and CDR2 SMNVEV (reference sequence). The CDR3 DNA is TGTGCCAGCAGTTTACCCCTTATGAGCTCCTATAATTCACCCCTCCACTTT. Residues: CASSLPLMSSYNSPLHF.

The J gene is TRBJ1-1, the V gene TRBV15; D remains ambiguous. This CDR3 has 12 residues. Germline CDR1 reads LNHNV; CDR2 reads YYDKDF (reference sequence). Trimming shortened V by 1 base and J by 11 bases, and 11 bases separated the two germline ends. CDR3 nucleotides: TGTGCCACCAGCAGAGCGGCTGGGGAGGCTTTCTTT. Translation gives CATSRAAGEAFF.

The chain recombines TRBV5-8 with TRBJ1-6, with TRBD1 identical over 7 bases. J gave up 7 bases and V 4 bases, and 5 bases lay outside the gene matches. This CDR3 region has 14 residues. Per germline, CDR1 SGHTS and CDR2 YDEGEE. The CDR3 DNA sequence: TGTGCCAGCAGCGCGGGACAGTTAAATTCACCCCTCCACTTT. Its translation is CASSAGQLNSPLHF.

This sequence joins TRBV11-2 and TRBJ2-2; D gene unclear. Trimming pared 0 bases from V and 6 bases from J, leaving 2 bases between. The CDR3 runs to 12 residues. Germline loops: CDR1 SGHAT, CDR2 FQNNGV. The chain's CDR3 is CASSLEAGELFF. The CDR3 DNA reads TGTGCCAGCAGCTTAGAAGCCGGGGAGCTGTTTTTT.

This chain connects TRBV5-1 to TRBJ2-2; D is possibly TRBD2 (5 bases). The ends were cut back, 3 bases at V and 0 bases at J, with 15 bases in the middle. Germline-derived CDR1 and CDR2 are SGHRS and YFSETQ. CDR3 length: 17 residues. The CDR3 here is CASSYARGLANTGELFF. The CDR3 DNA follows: TGCGCCAGCAGCTACGCTCGCGGGCTAGCGAACACCGGGGAGCTGTTTTTT.

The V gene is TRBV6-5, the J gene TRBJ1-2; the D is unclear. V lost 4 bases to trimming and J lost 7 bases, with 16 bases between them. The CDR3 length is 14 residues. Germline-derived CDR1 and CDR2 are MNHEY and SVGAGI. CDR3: CASSSRTSIGGYTF. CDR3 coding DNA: TGTGCCAGCAGTTCGCGGACTTCGATCGGTGGCTACACCTTC.

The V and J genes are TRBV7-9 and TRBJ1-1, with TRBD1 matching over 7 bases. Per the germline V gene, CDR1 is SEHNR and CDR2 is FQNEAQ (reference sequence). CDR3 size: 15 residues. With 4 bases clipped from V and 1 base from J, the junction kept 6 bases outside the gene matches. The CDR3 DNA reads TGTGCCAGCAGCTACAACCGGGACAGGAACACTGAAGCTTTCTTT. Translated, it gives CASSYNRDRNTEAFF.